These 12 T cell receptor beta chains were sequenced from one sample in a study of OX40 agonist ivuxolimab in advanced cancers. Measured with immunoSEQ multiplex PCR; TCRdb has only the in-frame clones, and not every one. Counted here are 55,000 to 75,000 clones, roughly 90% occurring once; the ten biggest clones make up 2% to 2.5%. Sequences were derived from CD4+ or CD8+ T cells sorted from blood, sampled in a trial of the OX40 agonist ivuxolimab. These receptor sequences come from an adult with an advanced solid tumor such as melanoma, head and neck, liver or kidney cancer.

This chain connects TRBV6-5 to TRBJ1-1; possible D gene TRBD1, 6 bases. Per the germline V gene, CDR1 is MNHEY and CDR2 is SVGAGI. This CDR3 contains 14 residues. V lost 2 bases and J 1 base, leaving 8 bases between the germline ends. In nucleotides, the CDR3 is TGTGCCAGCAGTTACAGGGGGAGGAACACTGAAGCTTTCTTT. This gives the protein CASSYRGRNTEAFF.

The chain carries TRBV5-1 and TRBJ2-7; D perhaps matches TRBD2 (6 bases). V lost 3 bases to trimming and J lost 5 bases, with 21 bases between them. Germline-derived CDR1 and CDR2 are SGHRS and YFSETQ. CDR3 length: 16 amino acids. CDR3 in DNA: TGCGCCAGCAGCTCAGTCAGCGGGCAGGGATCCCACGAGCAGTACTTC. Translation gives CASSSVSGQGSHEQYF.

This chain joins TRBV28 and TRBJ1-3, with 9 positions matching TRBD1. CDR1 and CDR2 (germline): MDHEN, SYDVKM. V lost 4 bases, J lost 4 bases, and 11 bases stayed unmatched. The CDR3 length is 17 residues. The CDR3, as DNA: TGTGCCAGCAGTTCGCCATACACAGGGGGCGGGGGAAACACCATATATTTT. It encodes CASSSPYTGGGGNTIYF.

The chain joins TRBV7-6 to TRBJ1-6; 10 positions match TRBD1. This CDR3 is built from 17 residues. Germline CDR1 reads SGHVS; CDR2 reads FNYEAQ. V trimming: 1 base; J trimming: 7 bases; junction bases outside the gene matches: 7. DNA for the CDR3: TGTGCCAGCAGCTTAGGGACAGGGGGAGGTTTGAATTCACCCCTCCACTTT. Residues: CASSLGTGGGLNSPLHF.

J is TRBJ1-6 and V is TRBV15; D may be TRBD1 (6 bases). This CDR3 has 15 amino acids. Trimming stripped 6 bases from V and 8 bases from J, with 17 bases between. Germline V gene lookup returns CDR1 LNHNV and CDR2 YYDKDF (reference sequence). The CDR3 spells CATRGDGGVYSPLHF. CDR3 DNA sequence: TGTGCCACCAGAGGGGACGGGGGCGTCTATTCACCCCTCCACTTT.

CDR3 bases: TGTGCCATCGGTGCAGACAGGGCCACTGAAGCTTTCTTT. Protein: CAIGADRATEAFF. This chain links TRBV10-3 with TRBJ1-1; 7 nucleotides align to TRBD1. This CDR3 comprises 13 residues. Germline trimming cut 8 bases from V and 4 bases from J; bases unmatched to any gene: 7. The germline V gene has CDR1 ENHRY and CDR2 SYGVKD.

The rearrangement links TRBV5-4 to TRBJ2-2; D possibly corresponds to TRBD1 (6 bases). The CDR3 has 15 residues. Germline V CDR1 and CDR2: SGHNT, YYREEE (reference sequence). V was trimmed by 4 bases and J by 2 bases, leaving 12 bases between them. The CDR3 is CASSSQQGNTGELFF. The CDR3 DNA reads as TGTGCCAGCAGCAGCCAACAGGGAAACACCGGGGAGCTGTTTTTT.

This clone was recorded a few times. The chain carries TRBV2 and TRBJ1-1, with D unresolved. There are 13 residues in the CDR3. Trimming stripped 4 bases from V and 1 base from J, with 7 bases between. CDR1 and CDR2 (germline): SNHLY, FYNNEI. The CDR3 coding sequence is TGTGCCAGCAGTGGGAACGCGAACACTGAAGCTTTCTTT. Its protein product is CASSGNANTEAFF. Complete variable domain (other parts from reference TRBV2 and TRBJ1-1): EPEVTQTPSHQVTQMGQEVILRCVPISNHLYFYWYRQILGQKVEFLVSFYNNEISEKSEIFDDQFSVERPDGSNFTLKIRSTKLEDSAMYFCASSGNANTEAFFGQGTRLTVV.

The V and J genes are TRBV6-5 and TRBJ2-3; 12 positions match TRBD2. This CDR3 comprises 15 residues. J lost 4 bases, V lost 6 bases, and 5 bases had no gene match. From germline, CDR1 is MNHEY and CDR2 SVGAGI. The CDR3 region is CASRRSSGRADTQYF. CDR3 nucleotides: TGTGCCAGCAGGCGGTCTAGCGGGAGGGCAGATACGCAGTATTTT.

The chain couples TRBV7-6 to TRBJ2-1, with 11 bases fitting TRBD2. This CDR3 spans 17 amino acids. Losses at the gene ends were 5 bases for V and 6 bases for J; bases not matched to a gene: 12. Germline CDR1 and CDR2: SGHVS and FNYEAQ. In nucleotides, the CDR3 is TGTGCCAGCAGCCAGAACCCGACTAGCGGGAAATCCAATGAGCAGTTCTTC. Protein product: CASSQNPTSGKSNEQFF.

The CDR3 spells CARSGAKQDRNQPQHF. The CDR3 DNA follows: TGTGCCAGAAGCGGTGCTAAACAGGACCGCAATCAGCCCCAGCATTTT. This chain connects TRBV5-3 to TRBJ1-5; TRBD1 is a possible D gene (5 bases). TRBV5-3 qualifies as an ORF whose function is uncertain. Between the trimmed V and J ends, which lost 4 bases and 2 bases, there was a span of 16 bases. The CDR3 covers 16 residues.

The chain carries TRBV6-5 and TRBJ2-7; D may match TRBD1 or TRBD2 (5 bases each). This CDR3 region has 15 residues. Trimming stripped 2 bases from V and 5 bases from J, with 16 bases between. Germline V lookup: CDR1 MNHEY, CDR2 SVGAGI. The CDR3 region has the DNA TGTGCCAGCAGTTACACCGGGGCAGGGTCCCACGAGCAGTACTTC. Translated, it gives CASSYTGAGSHEQYF.